This record looks at one T cell receptor (beta chain) sequence and its context. This entry comes from a study of blood T cell repertoires in COVID-19. Clones were sequenced by immunoSEQ multiplex PCR, and TCRdb holds only the in-frame ones, with some missing. Seen here are roughly 260,000 clones, about 88% observed once, and the top ten hold about 10%. The CDR3 is made up of 13 amino acids. CDR1 and CDR2 (germline): SEHNR, FQNEAQ (reference sequence). The V end lost 1 base, the J end lost 5 bases, and 6 bases lay between the germline ends. The specimen sequenced was peripheral blood. This sequence joins TRBV7-9 and TRBJ2-1; no clear D. The origin of this receptor is a woman aged 25 to 39 with COVID-19, enrolled during active disease. The CDR3 DNA reads as TGTGCCAGCAGCTTAGAACTGGACAATGAGCAGTTCTTC. Translated, it gives CASSLELDNEQFF.